This TCR beta chain was recorded in a study of blood T cell repertoires in COVID-19. Study information: From the United States, Italy and Spain came samples of acute and convalescent COVID-19. T cells, B-cell-depleted T cells, or PBMCs provided the cDNA or gDNA that served as material.

Source study methods: Amplified reference gene primers provided the basis for estimating nucleated cell counts. The repertoire was sequenced with immunoSEQ multiplex PCR; TCRdb's copy has only in-frame clones and lacks some. The V and J calls and clone size come from that table; D and trimming were worked out from the DNA. The sample contains just under 150,000 clones, approximately 90% of which appear only once. This clone was detected a few times. The sample contains more than one DNA sequence encoding this CDR3. The CDR3 is made up of 13 amino acids. V lost 5 bases, J lost 4 bases, and 9 bases lay in between. The germline V gene has CDR1 LNHDA and CDR2 SQIVND (reference sequence).

The receptor comes from a woman between 50 and 59 years old with acute or convalescent COVID-19. The chain joins TRBV19 to TRBJ1-5; D might be TRBD1 (5 bases). The sequencing sample was made of peripheral blood. CDR3 protein: CASSPQGNQPQHF. The CDR3 bases are TGTGCCAGTAGTCCGCAGGGAAATCAGCCCCAGCATTTT.